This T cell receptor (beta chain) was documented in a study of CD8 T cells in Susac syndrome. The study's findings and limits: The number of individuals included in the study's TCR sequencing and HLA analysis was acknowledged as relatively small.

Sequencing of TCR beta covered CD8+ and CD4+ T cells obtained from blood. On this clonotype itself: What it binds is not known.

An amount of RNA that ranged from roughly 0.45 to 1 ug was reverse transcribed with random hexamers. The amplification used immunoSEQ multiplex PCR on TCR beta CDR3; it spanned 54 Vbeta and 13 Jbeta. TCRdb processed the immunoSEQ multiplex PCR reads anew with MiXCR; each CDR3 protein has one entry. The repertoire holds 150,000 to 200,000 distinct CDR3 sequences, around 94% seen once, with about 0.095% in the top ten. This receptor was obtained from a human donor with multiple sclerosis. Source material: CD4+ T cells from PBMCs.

The CDR3 coding sequence is TGCAGTGCTAGATCGATACTGGGGGCCGGGACTGAAGCTTTCTTT. The encoded protein is CSARSILGAGTEAFF. The rearrangement uses TRBV20-1 and TRBJ1-1; possibly TRBD1 for D (6 bases). Germline CDR1 is DFQATT and CDR2 is SNEGSKA (reference sequence). The CDR3 spans 15 residues. V was cut by 2 bases and J by 5 bases, with 18 bases left in between.